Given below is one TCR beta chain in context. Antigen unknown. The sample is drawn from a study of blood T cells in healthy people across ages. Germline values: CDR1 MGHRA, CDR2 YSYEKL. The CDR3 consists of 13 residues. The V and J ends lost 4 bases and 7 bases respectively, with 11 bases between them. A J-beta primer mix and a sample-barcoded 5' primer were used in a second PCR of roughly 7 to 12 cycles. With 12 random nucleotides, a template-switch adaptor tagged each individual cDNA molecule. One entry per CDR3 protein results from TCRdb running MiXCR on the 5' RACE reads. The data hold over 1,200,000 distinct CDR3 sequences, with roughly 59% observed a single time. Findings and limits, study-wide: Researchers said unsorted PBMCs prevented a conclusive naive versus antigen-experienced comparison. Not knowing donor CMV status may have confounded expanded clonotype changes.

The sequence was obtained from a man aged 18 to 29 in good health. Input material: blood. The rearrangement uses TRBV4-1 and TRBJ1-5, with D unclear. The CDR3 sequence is CASSRGVGQPQHF. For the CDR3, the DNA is TGCGCCAGCAGCCGAGGAGTAGGGCAGCCCCAGCATTTT.